These 19 T cell receptor beta chains share one sample of origin, sequenced in a study of spatial heterogeneity in lung cancer. Time point indicated: sample taken at primary tumor resection. From tumor, nontumor lung or frozen PBMC, whole RNA was taken unsorted for sequencing. TCRdb reanalysed the 5' RACE reads using MiXCR and keeps one entry per CDR3 protein. The sample shows approximately 52,000 distinct CDR3 sequences, roughly 7% of them seen only once. This sample comprised PBMCs, obtained at surgery. These TCRs come from a female donor with early-stage non-small cell lung cancer.

There are many counts of this clonotype. The V and J genes are TRBV29-1 and TRBJ2-2; TRBD2 matches at 8 bases. CDR1 and CDR2 from the germline V gene are SQVTM and ANQGSEA. This CDR3 is built from 14 residues. Germline trimming cut 7 bases from V and 4 bases from J; bases unmatched to any gene: 8. For the CDR3, the DNA is TGCAGCGCCCGCCCGAGCGGGGGCACCGGGGAGCTGTTTTTT. It codes for CSARPSGGTGELFF.

This clonotype came up a few times. This chain connects TRBV7-2 to TRBJ1-4; D possibly corresponds to TRBD1 (5 bases). V lost 5 bases to trimming and J lost 3 bases, with 10 bases between them. Germline V gives CDR1 SGHTA, CDR2 FQGNSA. CDR3 length: 14 residues. The CDR3 loop is CASSRDGSNEKLFF. DNA for the CDR3: TGTGCCAGCAGCCGGGACGGGTCTAATGAAAAACTGTTTTTT.

In this sample, this clonotype turned up many times. This CDR3 is missing its conserved last phenylalanine or tryptophan, likely due to a read error. Because the CDR3's place on the DNA is in doubt, the DNA is left out and the CDR3 is given as listed by TCRdb. This CDR3 is CASSKYRVAVRN. This chain connects TRBV21-1 to TRBJ1-2; the table's D call, TRBD1, has no DNA check behind it. TRBV21-1 is a listed pseudogene. The CDR3 is 12 amino acids in total, end residues counted.

Points on this clonotype: At one end the junction does not follow the germline gene, possibly because of a read error. This rearrangement joins TRBV5-1 to TRBJ2-5; no firm D call. The V gene's germline CDR1 is SGHRS and CDR2 YFSETQ. The CDR3 sequence is 14 residues long. The CDR3 DNA is TGCGCCAGCAGCTTGGCGTTGAATCAAGAGACCAAGTACTTC. Residues: CASSLALNQETKYF.

This clonotype was seen a handful of times. The DNA for the CDR3 is TGTGCCAGCAGTTACTCCCGGACAGTCAATGAGCAGTTCTTC. The encoded protein is CASSYSRTVNEQFF. The rearrangement links TRBV6-5 to TRBJ2-1, with D maybe TRBD1 (6 bases). This CDR3 has 14 residues. Germline V gene sequence: CDR1 MNHEY, CDR2 SVGAGI. V lost 0 bases to trimming and J lost 6 bases, with 9 bases between them.

There are many counts of this clonotype. V usage is TRBV29-1 and J usage is TRBJ2-7; the match to TRBD1 covers 7 bases. Germline loops: CDR1 SQVTM, CDR2 ANQGSEA. The CDR3 loop spans 12 amino acids. Trimming removed 4 bases from V and 3 bases from J; junction bases left unmatched: 3. The CDR3 DNA follows: TGCAGCGTTGGGACAGGAAACTACGAGCAGTACTTC. Translating gives CSVGTGNYEQYF.

There are many counts of this clonotype. This rearrangement joins TRBV7-8 to TRBJ2-1; 7 nucleotides agree with TRBD1. With V trimmed by 1 base and J by 4 bases, 4 bases remained unmatched. CDR1 and CDR2 (germline): SGHVS, FQNEAQ. This CDR3 has 15 residues. The DNA of the CDR3 is TGTGCCAGCAGCTTAGAGGGACAGTTATACAATGAGCAGTTCTTC. As protein: CASSLEGQLYNEQFF.

The table lists this clonotype with a few counts. The chain is built from TRBV7-8 and TRBJ2-1; no definite D call. The germline V gene has CDR1 SGHVS and CDR2 FQNEAQ. V dropped 5 bases and J dropped 3 bases, with 5 bases sitting between them. This CDR3 has 12 residues. The CDR3 DNA is TGTGCCAGCAGCCAAATCTACAATGAGCAGTTCTTC. It specifies CASSQIYNEQFF. The variable domain in full, completed from reference TRBV7-8 and TRBJ2-1, reads GAGVSQSPRYKVAKRGQDVALRCDPISGHVSLFWYQQALGQGPEFLTYFQNEAQLDKSGLPSDRFFAERPEGSVSTLKIQRTQQEDSAVYLCASSQIYNEQFFGPGTRLTVL.

This clonotype was recorded at least ten times. The chain uses TRBV29-1 and TRBJ2-7; D perhaps matches TRBD2 (7 bases). V lost 6 bases to trimming and J lost 6 bases, with 18 bases between them. There are 13 residues in the CDR3. Per germline, CDR1 SQVTM and CDR2 ANQGSEA. The CDR3 sequence: CSVRGGGFREQYF. The CDR3 coding sequence is TGCAGCGTCAGGGGAGGGGGATTCCGCGAGCAGTACTTC.

This clonotype was detected only a few times. The chain joins TRBV2 to TRBJ1-2; TRBD1 matches 7 bases. CDR1 and CDR2 from the germline V gene are SNHLY and FYNNEI. V lost 6 bases and J lost 5; bases outside the gene matches: 6. This CDR3 has 13 amino acids. This CDR3 reads CASSRQGTYGYTF. The CDR3 DNA is TGTGCCAGCAGCAGACAGGGAACATATGGCTACACCTTC.

The rearrangement uses TRBV29-1 and TRBJ1-2; 8 bases match TRBD1. The CDR3 consists of 12 residues. V was clipped by 7 bases and J by 3 bases; unmatched bases: 4. The germline gives CDR1 SQVTM, CDR2 ANQGSEA. CDR3: CSATTGDYGYTF. The CDR3 DNA reads TGCAGCGCCACGACAGGGGACTATGGCTACACCTTC.

This clonotype was detected only a few times. This CDR3 is CSKTRTSRDEQFF. The CDR3 bases are TGCAGCAAGACCCGGACTAGCAGGGATGAGCAGTTCTTC. The rearrangement links TRBV20-1 to TRBJ2-1, with 8 bases aligning to TRBD2. This CDR3 region has 13 residues. Germline V gives CDR1 DFQATT, CDR2 SNEGSKA (reference sequence).

This clonotype was counted many times. The genes are TRBV15 and TRBJ2-3, with 9 bases matching TRBD1. This CDR3 is 15 amino acids long. CDR1 is LNHNV and CDR2 is YYDKDF in the germline V gene (reference sequence). The junction had 4 bases not matched to a gene; V was cut back by 5 bases and J by 1 base. CDR3 loop: CATSPRDRGTDTQYF. In nucleotides, the CDR3 is TGTGCCACCAGCCCTAGGGACAGGGGCACAGATACGCAGTATTTT.

The rearrangement joins TRBV29-1 to TRBJ2-1, with TRBD2 identical over 14 bases. The CDR3 is 16 amino acids. V was clipped by 7 bases and J by 7 bases; unmatched bases: 12. CDR1 and CDR2 (germline): SQVTM, ANQGSEA. The CDR3 spells CSGRTSTSGGANEQFF. CDR3 in DNA: TGCAGCGGGAGAACCTCGACTAGCGGGGGGGCTAATGAGCAGTTCTTC.

A few counts support this clonotype. The rearrangement links TRBV2 to TRBJ2-1, with TRBD2 matching 12 bases. The CDR3 length is 17 residues. Germline V gene data show CDR1 as SNHLY and CDR2 as FYNNEI. Trimming removed 4 bases from V and 8 bases from J; junction bases left unmatched: 12. CDR3 in amino acids: CASSGPPGLAGGDEQFF. The CDR3 nucleotides are TGTGCCAGCAGTGGCCCTCCGGGACTAGCGGGTGGTGATGAGCAGTTCTTC.

This clonotype appeared many times. The chain joins TRBV18 to TRBJ2-1; no definite D call. Germline V gene sequence: CDR1 KGHSH, CDR2 LQKENI. The CDR3 totals 15 residues. Deletions cut 1 base from V and 0 bases from J, with 7 bases between. The CDR3: CASSPHPPSYNEQFF. For the CDR3, the DNA is TGTGCCAGCTCACCACACCCACCCTCCTACAATGAGCAGTTCTTC.

In its sample, this clonotype was seen many times. Its ends do not fully match the called genes, so a read error is possible. V gene TRBV2 combines with J gene TRBJ2-7, with 7 bases identical to TRBD2. Germline V lookup: CDR1 SNHLY, CDR2 FYNNEI. The CDR3 length is 12 residues. CDR3 loop: CASSPQGRGGDF. The DNA for the CDR3 is TGTGCCAGCAGTCCCCAAGGTAGGGGAGGGGACTTC.

This clonotype was seen ten or more times. The rearrangement links TRBV5-1 to TRBJ1-1, with a weak D call TRBD1 (6 bases). Trimming removed 5 bases at V and 3 bases at J, with 17 bases between. CDR1 and CDR2 from the germline V gene are SGHRS and YFSETQ. CDR3 length equals 15 residues. The CDR3 DNA follows: TGCGCCAGCAGAGACCAGGGGCTCAGGGACACTGAAGCTTTCTTT. As protein: CASRDQGLRDTEAFF.

In this sample, this clonotype turned up a few times. The CDR3 here is CSASVPGGQETQYF. The CDR3 DNA reads TGCAGTGCTAGCGTCCCAGGGGGCCAAGAGACCCAGTACTTC. This sequence joins TRBV20-1 and TRBJ2-5, with TRBD1 matching over 7 bases. V dropped 3 bases and J dropped 1; count of bases not matched to a gene: 5. Per the germline V gene, CDR1 is DFQATT and CDR2 is SNEGSKA (reference sequence). The CDR3 contains 14 residues.